In this sample, the clone carrying this TCR beta chain turned up a few times. The antigen remains unidentified. Profiled with immunoSEQ multiplex PCR; TCRdb holds only in-frame clones, not every one. The repertoire has roughly 130,000 clones, about 91% of them found once; the top ten carry about 1.5%. The source of the sample is a study of T cell responses to AZD1222 COVID-19 vaccine. Overall study findings and caveats: Per reports, nearly half of all spike-specific TCRs target regions that are unmutated in variants.

This CDR3 has 17 residues. CDR1 is SGHRS and CDR2 is YFSETQ in the germline V gene. Trimming cost V 4 bases and J 1 base; bases outside gene matches: 6. The chain has TRBV5-1 and TRBJ1-4, with 11 bases identical to TRBD1. The specimen comprised peripheral blood, sampled on day 0 of AZD1222 vaccination. The TCR originated in an adult in good health. The CDR3 sequence: CASSIPGTGGTNEKLFF. CDR3 bases: TGCGCCAGCAGCATCCCCGGGACAGGGGGAACTAATGAAAAACTGTTTTTT. The full variable domain, with the rest looked up from reference TRBV5-1 and TRBJ1-4, is KAGVTQTPRYLIKTRGQQVTLSCSPISGHRSVSWYQQTPGQGLQFLFEYFSETQRNKGNFPGRFSGRQFSNSRSEMNVSTLELGDSALYLCASSIPGTGGTNEKLFFGSGTQLSVL.